Listed here are 23 T cell receptor beta chains from one sample, sequenced in a study of tumor-infiltrating lymphocytes in primary liver carcinoma. Production of TCR beta cDNA used 500 ng total RNA together with a constant-region primer. Slightly modified ARM-PCR, run as three nested multiplex PCR rounds, produced the TCR beta libraries. Amplification in the first two PCR rounds was performed using TRBV1-TRBV30 forward primers and a C-beta reverse primer for about 10 cycles each. TCRdb reprocessed the multiplex PCR reads via MiXCR and lists one record per CDR3 protein. The sample has about 300,000 distinct CDR3 sequences, roughly two thirds seen once. Alongside blood RNA obtained from unsorted whole blood, germline DNA was also extracted. Material: peripheral blood. These receptors were obtained from a middle-aged man with primary liver carcinoma and hepatitis B virus infection.

This clonotype is a singleton in its sample. This may come from a read error, since a much larger clone is one base off. The rearrangement uses TRBV6-5 and TRBJ2-2, with 7 bases fitting TRBD2. The ends lost 2 bases at V and 5 bases at J; junction bases unmatched: 5. Germline CDR1 MNHEY, CDR2 SVGAGI. CDR3 length equals 15 residues. For the CDR3, the DNA is TGTGCCAGCAGTTACCTGGACGGGAGGACCGGGGAGCTGTTTTTT. Protein: CASSYLDGRTGELFF.

This clonotype has at least ten counts. This rearrangement joins TRBV11-1 to TRBJ2-1; 10 positions match TRBD2. CDR1 is SGHAT, CDR2 FQDESV, per germline (reference sequence). This CDR3 has 17 amino acids. Trimming took 1 base from V and 2 from J; bases not matched to a gene: 5. The chain's CDR3 is CASSLGALAGAYNEQFF. CDR3 DNA: TGTGCCAGCAGCTTAGGCGCGCTAGCGGGAGCCTACAATGAGCAGTTCTTC.

This clonotype was counted a few times. A read error may account for a junction end that differs from germline. J is TRBJ2-5 and V is TRBV2; D assignment may be TRBD1 or TRBD2 (5 bases each). Per the germline V gene, CDR1 is SNHLY and CDR2 is FYNNEI. The CDR3 consists of 14 residues. The CDR3 region is CASKPLGTKEAQYF. In DNA, the CDR3 is TGTGCCAGCAAACCCCTTGGGACCAAAGAGGCCCAGTACTTC.

This clonotype was seen only a few times. A read error may produce the germline difference seen at one junction end. The chain carries TRBV20-1 and TRBJ2-1; a possible D gene is TRBD2 (6 bases). From germline, CDR1 is DFQATT and CDR2 SNEGSKA (reference sequence). CDR3 length equals 16 residues. This CDR3 is CSARDQRRGGYNEQFF. The CDR3 DNA sequence: TGTAGTGCTAGAGATCAACGGAGGGGCGGGTACAATGAGCAGTTCTTC.

V and J are TRBV30 and TRBJ2-7; no definite D call. The germline CDR1 and CDR2 sequences are GTSNPN and SVGIG (reference sequence). V dropped 4 bases and J dropped 5 bases, with 15 bases sitting between them. CDR3 length: 13 amino acids. CDR3 sequence: CAWNLFQRNEQYF. In nucleotides, the CDR3 is TGTGCCTGGAACCTCTTCCAGCGAAACGAGCAGTACTTC.

As regards this clonotype: A much larger clone lies one base from this, so it may be a read error. The gene calls are TRBV6-5 and TRBJ2-4; D might be TRBD2 (5 bases). Per germline, CDR1 MNHEY and CDR2 SVGAGI. V lost 7 bases, J lost 4 bases, and 11 bases lay in between. The CDR3 length is 13 residues. CDR3 nucleotides: TGTGCCAGCACCGAGGGAGCTAAAAACATTCAGTACTTC. Translated, it gives CASTEGAKNIQYF.

About this clonotype: A read error may be the cause here, since a much bigger clone is one base away. The chain couples TRBV6-1 to TRBJ2-5; no clear D gene. The CDR3 covers 14 residues. CDR1 is MNHNS, CDR2 SASEGT, per germline. Trimming pared 4 bases from V and 1 base from J, leaving 10 bases between. The CDR3, as DNA: TGTGCCAGCAGTGTTTGGGCAGCCCAAGAGACCCAGTACTTC. This encodes CASSVWAAQETQYF.

About this clonotype itself: The CDR3 ends on some other residue instead of the conserved phenylalanine or tryptophan, so this is likely a read error. The DNA for the CDR3 is TGTGCCAGCAGCTGGACAGGCCGCGGCATAGATACGCAGTATGTT. Protein sequence: CASSWTGRGIDTQYV. J is TRBJ2-3 and V is TRBV6-5, with 7 bases lining up with TRBD1. Germline V gene lookup returns CDR1 MNHEY and CDR2 SVGAGI. V lost 6 bases and J lost 5; bases outside the gene matches: 11. The CDR3 contains 15 residues.

Only a few counts were recorded for this clonotype. A much larger clone is a single base away; this may be a read error. The chain recombines TRBV11-2 with TRBJ2-2; 7 bases agree with TRBD2. Germline CDR1 and CDR2: SGHAT and FQNNGV. The CDR3 consists of 16 residues. The CDR3, as DNA: TGTGCCAGCAGCACAATACTAGCGCGGGGCACCGGGGGGCTGTTTTTT. This encodes CASSTILARGTGGLFF.

The V call is TRBV4-2, the J call TRBJ1-3; 7 nucleotides match TRBD1. The ends lost 4 bases at V and 0 bases at J; junction bases unmatched: 6. The CDR3 runs to 16 residues. Germline CDR1 LGHNA, CDR2 YNFKEQ. CDR3 sequence reads: CASSRGQEGSGNTIYF. CDR3 nucleotides: TGTGCCAGCAGCCGAGGACAGGAAGGCTCTGGAAACACCATATATTTT.

A remark on this clonotype: A much bigger clone sits one base away, suggesting this may be a read error. The J gene is TRBJ1-2, the V gene TRBV4-2, with 9 bases fitting TRBD1. The CDR3 loop spans 18 amino acids. Per the germline V gene, CDR1 is LGHNA and CDR2 is YNFKEQ. The V segment lost 0 bases and the J segment 6 bases; nucleotides outside the gene matches: 14. CDR3 DNA sequence: TGTGCCAGCAGCCAAGACCAAGTTTCACAGGGGGCCCTCGATGGCTACACCTTC. It encodes CASSQDQVSQGALDGYTF.

Remarks on this clonotype: A read error may produce the germline difference seen at one junction end. The V call is TRBV18, the J call TRBJ2-1; no firm D call. Germline V gives CDR1 KGHSH, CDR2 LQKENI. There are 14 residues in the CDR3. CDR3 region: CASSPPKGYNEQFF. In DNA form, the CDR3 reads TGTGCAAGCTCACCACCTAAAGGATACAATGAGCAGTTCTTC.

This sequence joins TRBV7-8 and TRBJ2-1; TRBD2 aligns across 8 bases. V shed 3 bases and J 8 bases; nucleotides not matched to a gene: 6. This CDR3 spans 14 amino acids. CDR1 and CDR2 (germline): SGHVS, FQNEAQ. The CDR3, as DNA: TGTGCCAGCAGCTTCGACGGGAGGGATGATGAGCAGTTCTTC. Translating it yields CASSFDGRDDEQFF.

In regard to this clonotype: Lacking the conserved final phenylalanine or tryptophan, this CDR3 likely reflects a read error. The DNA is left out, because the CDR3 cannot be placed on it with certainty; the CDR3 is given as TCRdb lists it. The rearrangement joins TRBV6-5 to TRBJ1-1; the D call of TRBD1 is as the table states it, not checked on the DNA. The CDR3 sequence runs 15 residues, both termini included. Per the germline V gene, CDR1 is MNHEY and CDR2 is SVGAGI. CDR3 sequence reads: CASRNLGGMNNEALV.

A word on this clonotype: At one end, the junction sequence differs from germline, possibly due to a read error. This chain joins TRBV6-5 and TRBJ2-1; D remains ambiguous. This CDR3 spans 13 amino acids. Germline V gives CDR1 MNHEY, CDR2 SVGAGI. CDR3 protein: CASSSGPYNKQFF. The CDR3, as DNA: TGTGCTAGCAGTTCCGGCCCCTACAATAAGCAGTTCTTC.

This clonotype came up once. A junction boundary mismatches the germline segment, possibly from a read error. The genes are TRBV29-1 and TRBJ2-4, with 8 bases fitting TRBD2. The CDR3 loop spans 12 amino acids. Germline V gives CDR1 SQVTM, CDR2 ANQGSEA. The CDR3 bases are TGCGGCGTTGCGGGGGGTGGGGACATTCAATACTTC. It translates to CGVAGGGDIQYF.

With regard to this clonotype: This clone may be a read error of a much larger clone one base away. The chain couples TRBV5-4 to TRBJ2-3; D is perhaps TRBD1 (6 bases). Germline V gene lookup returns CDR1 SGHNT and CDR2 YYREEE (reference sequence). The CDR3 loop spans 13 amino acids. The CDR3 is CASSSRQADTHYF. The DNA of the CDR3 is TGTGCCAGCAGCTCCCGACAGGCAGATACGCACTATTTT.

Details on this clonotype: Relative to the germline gene, one junction end is altered; a read error may explain this. The chain has TRBV4-3 and TRBJ2-2, with D perhaps matching TRBD2 (5 bases). CDR3 length: 17 amino acids. CDR1 and CDR2 from the germline V gene are LGHNA and YSLEER. The CDR3 loop is CASSQDPGLGDTGEPFF. DNA of the CDR3: TGTGCCAGCAGCCAAGATCCAGGATTGGGAGACACCGGGGAGCCGTTTTTT.

On this clonotype: The junction departs from germline at one end; a sequencing error may be responsible. The chain is built from TRBV6-2 or TRBV6-3 and TRBJ1-1, with D possibly matching TRBD1 (5 bases). Germline V lookup: CDR1 MNHEY, CDR2 SVGEGT. CDR3 length equals 14 residues. The DNA of the CDR3 is TGTGCTAGCAGTTACCGTGGCCGGGGCACTGAAGCTGTCTTT. Amino acid sequence: CASSYRGRGTEAVF.

About this clonotype itself: A clone one base away is much larger, so this may be a read error. The chain employs TRBV4-1 and TRBJ2-2; D unresolved. CDR1 and CDR2 (germline): MGHRA, YSYEKL. V was clipped by 4 bases and J by 5 bases, with 8 bases between them. CDR3 size: 13 residues. The CDR3 spells CASSRFDTGELFF. In DNA, the CDR3 is TGCGCCAGCAGCCGTTTCGATACCGGGGAGCTGTTTTTT.

This clonotype was found once. One end of the junction varies from germline; a read error may be responsible. The V and J genes are TRBV29-1 and TRBJ2-1, with no clear D. This CDR3 spans 13 amino acids. Germline V lookup: CDR1 SQVTM, CDR2 ANQGSEA. CDR3 residues: CSVEDTTHNEQCF. The CDR3 nucleotides read TGCAGCGTTGAAGATACTACTCACAATGAGCAGTGCTTC.

Remarks on this clonotype: This may be a read error: a much more frequent sequence differs by one nucleotide. This chain links TRBV4-3 with TRBJ2-2; 8 nucleotides match TRBD2. Germline V gene sequence: CDR1 LGHNA, CDR2 YSLEER. The CDR3 sequence is 19 residues long. V shed 0 bases, J shed 7 bases, and the junction held 16 bases outside the gene matches. The CDR3 region has the DNA TGCGCCAGCAGCCAAGATCGTGGTAGCGGGATGGGTTGCGGCGGGGAGCTGTTTTTT. Its protein is CASSQDRGSGMGCGGELFF.

By sample share, this clonotype is medium-sized. The chain recombines TRBV5-4 with TRBJ2-1; 9 nucleotides align to TRBD2. This CDR3 comprises 16 residues. J was trimmed by 2 bases and V by 2 bases; bases with no gene match: 5. Germline loops: CDR1 SGHNT, CDR2 YYREEE (reference sequence). As DNA, the CDR3 is TGTGCCAGCAGCTTCCCCCTAGCGGGGACCTACAATGAGCAGTTCTTC. Amino acid sequence: CASSFPLAGTYNEQFF.